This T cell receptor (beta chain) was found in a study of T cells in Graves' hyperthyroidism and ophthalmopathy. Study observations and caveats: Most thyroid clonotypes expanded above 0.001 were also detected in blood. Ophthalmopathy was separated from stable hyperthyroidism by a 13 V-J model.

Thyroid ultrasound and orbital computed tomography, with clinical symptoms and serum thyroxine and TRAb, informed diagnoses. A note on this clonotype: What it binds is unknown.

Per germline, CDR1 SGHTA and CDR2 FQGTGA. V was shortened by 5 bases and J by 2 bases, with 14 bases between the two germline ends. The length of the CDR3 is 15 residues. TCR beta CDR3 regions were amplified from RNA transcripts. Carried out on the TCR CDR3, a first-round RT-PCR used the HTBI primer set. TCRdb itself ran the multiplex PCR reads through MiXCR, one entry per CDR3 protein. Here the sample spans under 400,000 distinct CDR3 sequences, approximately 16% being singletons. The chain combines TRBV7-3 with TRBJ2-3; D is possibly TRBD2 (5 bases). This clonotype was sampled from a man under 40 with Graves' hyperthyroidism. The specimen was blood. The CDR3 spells CASSLRGQTTDTQYF. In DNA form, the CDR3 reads TGTGCCAGCAGCCTACGAGGGCAGACCACAGATACGCAGTATTTT.